This TCR beta chain derives from a study of T cell changes during pregnancy in multiple sclerosis. Germline V gives CDR1 LGHNA, CDR2 YNFKEQ. This CDR3 spans 15 amino acids. Trimming left V 5 bases short and J 2 bases short, with 14 bases between. Sequenced by immunoSEQ multiplex PCR; TCRdb stores in-frame clones only, minus some. The data hold 55,000 to 70,000 clones, with roughly nine tenths observed a single time. This chain uses TRBV4-2 with TRBJ2-3; possibly TRBD2 for D (6 bases). Here the sequenced sample was CD4+ T cells from peripheral blood mononuclear cells, taken in the third trimester of pregnancy. This TCR came from a female donor with multiple sclerosis, enrolled in a pregnancy study. The CDR3 DNA reads as TGTGCCAGCAGCATACTAGCAACCAACACAGATACGCAGTATTTT. Residues: CASSILATNTDTQYF.